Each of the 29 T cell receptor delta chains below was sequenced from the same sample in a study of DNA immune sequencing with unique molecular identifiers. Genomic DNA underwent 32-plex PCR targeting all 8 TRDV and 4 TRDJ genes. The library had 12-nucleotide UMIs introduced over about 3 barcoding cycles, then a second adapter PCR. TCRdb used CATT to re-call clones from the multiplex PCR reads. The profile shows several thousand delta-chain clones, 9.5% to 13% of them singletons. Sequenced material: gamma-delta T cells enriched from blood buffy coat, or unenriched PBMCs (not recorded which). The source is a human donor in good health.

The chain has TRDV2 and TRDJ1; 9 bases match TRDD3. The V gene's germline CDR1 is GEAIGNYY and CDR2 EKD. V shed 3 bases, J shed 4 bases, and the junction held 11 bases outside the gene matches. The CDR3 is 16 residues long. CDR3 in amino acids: CACDSLMGDRDDKLIF. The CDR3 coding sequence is TGTGCCTGTGACTCGCTGATGGGGGATAGGGACGATAAACTCATCTTT.

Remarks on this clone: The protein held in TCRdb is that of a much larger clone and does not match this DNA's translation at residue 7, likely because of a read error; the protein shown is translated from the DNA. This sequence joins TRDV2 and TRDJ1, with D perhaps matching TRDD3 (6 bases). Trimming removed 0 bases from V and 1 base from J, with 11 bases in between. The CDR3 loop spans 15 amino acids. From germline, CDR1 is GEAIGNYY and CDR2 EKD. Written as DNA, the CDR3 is TGTGCCTGTGACACCGTCTGGGGTCGCACCGATAAACTCATCTTT. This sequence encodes CACDTVWGRTDKLIF.

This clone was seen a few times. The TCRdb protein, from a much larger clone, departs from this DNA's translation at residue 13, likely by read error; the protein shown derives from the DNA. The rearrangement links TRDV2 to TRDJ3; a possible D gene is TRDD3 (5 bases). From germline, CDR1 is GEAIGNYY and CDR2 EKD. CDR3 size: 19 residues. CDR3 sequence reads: CACDTAGGASSWETRQMFF. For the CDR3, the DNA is TGTGCCTGTGACACCGCCGGGGGGGCTAGCTCCTGGGAAACCCGACAGATGTTTTTC.

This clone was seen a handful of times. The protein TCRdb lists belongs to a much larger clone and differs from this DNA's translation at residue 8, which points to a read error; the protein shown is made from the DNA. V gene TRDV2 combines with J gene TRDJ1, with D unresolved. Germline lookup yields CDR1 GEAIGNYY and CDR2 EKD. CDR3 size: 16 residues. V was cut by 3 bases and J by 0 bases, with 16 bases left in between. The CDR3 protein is CACDPSDQKYTDKLIF. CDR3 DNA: TGTGCCTGTGACCCGTCCGATCAGAAGTACACCGATAAACTCATCTTT.

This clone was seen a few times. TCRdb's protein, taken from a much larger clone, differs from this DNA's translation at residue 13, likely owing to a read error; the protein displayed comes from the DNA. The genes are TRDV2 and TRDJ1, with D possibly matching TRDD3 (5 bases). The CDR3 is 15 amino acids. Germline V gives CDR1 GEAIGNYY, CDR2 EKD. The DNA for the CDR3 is TGTGCCTGTGACACCGTCGGGGGTCGCACCGATAAACACATCTTT. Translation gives CACDTVGGRTDKHIF.

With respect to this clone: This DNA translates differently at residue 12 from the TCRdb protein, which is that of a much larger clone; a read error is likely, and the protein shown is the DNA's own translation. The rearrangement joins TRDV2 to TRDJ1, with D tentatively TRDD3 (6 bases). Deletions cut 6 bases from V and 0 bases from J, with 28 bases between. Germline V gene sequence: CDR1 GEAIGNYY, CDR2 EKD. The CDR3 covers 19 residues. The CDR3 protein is CACSPLRPGVGANTDKLIF. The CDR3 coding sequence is TGTGCCTGTTCCCCGCTACGGCCGGGGGTGGGGGCTAACACCGATAAACTCATCTTT.

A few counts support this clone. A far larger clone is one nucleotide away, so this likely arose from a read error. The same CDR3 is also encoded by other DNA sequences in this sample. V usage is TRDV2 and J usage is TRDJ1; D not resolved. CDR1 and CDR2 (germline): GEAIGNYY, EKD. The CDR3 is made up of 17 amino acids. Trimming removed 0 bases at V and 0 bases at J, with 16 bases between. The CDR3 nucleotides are TGTGCCTGTGACACCCTCGTGTTGGGAGAGAACACCGATAAACTCATCTTT. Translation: CACDTLVLGENTDKLIF.

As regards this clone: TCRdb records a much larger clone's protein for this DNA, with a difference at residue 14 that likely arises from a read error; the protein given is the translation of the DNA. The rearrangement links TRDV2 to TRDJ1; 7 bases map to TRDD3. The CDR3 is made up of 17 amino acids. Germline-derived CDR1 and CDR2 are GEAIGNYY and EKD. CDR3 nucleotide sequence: TGTGCCTGTGACACCCTCGTGTTGGGGGAGAACACCGATAATCTCATCTTT. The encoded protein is CACDTLVLGENTDNLIF.

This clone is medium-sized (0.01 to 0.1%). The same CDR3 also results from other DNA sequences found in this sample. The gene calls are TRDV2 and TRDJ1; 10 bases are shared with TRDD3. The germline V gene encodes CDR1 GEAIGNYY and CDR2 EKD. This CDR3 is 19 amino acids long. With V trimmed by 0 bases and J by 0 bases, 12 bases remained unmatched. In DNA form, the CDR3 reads TGTGCCTGTGACACCGTAGGGCGTACTGGGGGATTGCACACCGATAAACTCATCTTT. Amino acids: CACDTVGRTGGLHTDKLIF.

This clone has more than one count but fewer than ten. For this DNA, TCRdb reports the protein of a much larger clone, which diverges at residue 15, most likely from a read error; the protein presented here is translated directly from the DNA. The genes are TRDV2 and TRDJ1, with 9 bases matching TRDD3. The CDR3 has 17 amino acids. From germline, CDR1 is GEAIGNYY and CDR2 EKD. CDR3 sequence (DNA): TGTGCCTGTGACACTCTGGGGGATGGAAAGTACACCGATAAACACATCTTT. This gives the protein CACDTLGDGKYTDKHIF.

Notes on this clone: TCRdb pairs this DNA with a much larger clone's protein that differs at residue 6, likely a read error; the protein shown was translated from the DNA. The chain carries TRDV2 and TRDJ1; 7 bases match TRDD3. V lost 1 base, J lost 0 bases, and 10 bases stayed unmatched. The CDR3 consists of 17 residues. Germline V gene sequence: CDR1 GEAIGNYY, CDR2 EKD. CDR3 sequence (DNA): TGTGCCTGTGACACTCAGGGGGATGGAAAGTACACCGATAAACTCATCTTT. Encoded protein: CACDTQGDGKYTDKLIF.

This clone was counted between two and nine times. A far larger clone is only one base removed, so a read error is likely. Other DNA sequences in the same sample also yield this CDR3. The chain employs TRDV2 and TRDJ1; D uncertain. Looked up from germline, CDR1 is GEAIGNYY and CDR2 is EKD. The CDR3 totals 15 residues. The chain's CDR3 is CACDTVGSYTDKLIF. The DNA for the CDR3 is TGTGCATGTGACACCGTAGGGAGTTACACCGATAAACTCATCTTT.

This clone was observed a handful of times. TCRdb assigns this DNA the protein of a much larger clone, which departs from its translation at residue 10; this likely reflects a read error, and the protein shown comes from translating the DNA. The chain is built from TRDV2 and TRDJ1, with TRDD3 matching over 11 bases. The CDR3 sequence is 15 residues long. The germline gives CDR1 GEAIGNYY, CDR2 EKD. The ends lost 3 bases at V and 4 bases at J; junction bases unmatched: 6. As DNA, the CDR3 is TGTGCCTGTGACCTACTGGGGGATAGGGTCGATAAACTCATCTTT. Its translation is CACDLLGDRVDKLIF.

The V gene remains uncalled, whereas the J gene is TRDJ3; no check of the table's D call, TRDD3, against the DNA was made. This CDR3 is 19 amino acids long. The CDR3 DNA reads TGTGCTCTTGGGGAATACTGGGGATTAAGCTCCTGGGACACCCGACAGATGTTTTTC. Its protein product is CALGEYWGLSSWDTRQMFF.

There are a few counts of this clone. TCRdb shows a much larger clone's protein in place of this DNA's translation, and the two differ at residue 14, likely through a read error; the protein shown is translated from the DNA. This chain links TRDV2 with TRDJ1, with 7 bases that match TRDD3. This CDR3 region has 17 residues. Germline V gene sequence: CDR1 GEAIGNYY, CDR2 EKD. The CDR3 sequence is CACDTLVLGENTDILIF. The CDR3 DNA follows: TGTGCCTGTGACACCCTCGTGTTGGGGGAGAACACCGATATACTCATCTTT.

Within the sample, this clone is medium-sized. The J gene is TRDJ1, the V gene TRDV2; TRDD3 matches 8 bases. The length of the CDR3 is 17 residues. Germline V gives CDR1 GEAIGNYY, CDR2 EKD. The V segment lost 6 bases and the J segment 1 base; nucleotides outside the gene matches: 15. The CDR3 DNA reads TGTGCCTGTTCGTTTCTGGGGATACAGGGGCGCACCGATAAACTCATCTTT. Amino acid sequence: CACSFLGIQGRTDKLIF.

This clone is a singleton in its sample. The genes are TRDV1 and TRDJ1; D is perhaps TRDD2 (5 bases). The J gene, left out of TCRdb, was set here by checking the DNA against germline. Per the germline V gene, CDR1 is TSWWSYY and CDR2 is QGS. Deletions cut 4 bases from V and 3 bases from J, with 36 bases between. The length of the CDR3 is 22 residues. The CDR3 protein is CALGVQFLHPAKSLDTADKLIF. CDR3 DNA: TGTGCTCTTGGGGTCCAGTTCCTGCACCCGGCCAAGTCCCTCGACACTGCCGATAAACTCATCTTT.

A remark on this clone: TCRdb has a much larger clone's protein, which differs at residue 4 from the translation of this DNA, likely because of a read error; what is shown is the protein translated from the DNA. As DNA, the CDR3 is TGTGCCTGTTACAAAGTACTGGGGGATACGCGCTCCTGGGACACCCGACAGATGTTTTTC. It is translated as CACYKVLGDTRSWDTRQMFF. V gene TRDV2 combines with J gene TRDJ3, with 13 bases identical to TRDD3. The CDR3 sequence is 20 residues long. The germline V gene has CDR1 GEAIGNYY and CDR2 EKD. V lost 6 bases to trimming and J lost 0 bases; unmatched junction nucleotides: 10.

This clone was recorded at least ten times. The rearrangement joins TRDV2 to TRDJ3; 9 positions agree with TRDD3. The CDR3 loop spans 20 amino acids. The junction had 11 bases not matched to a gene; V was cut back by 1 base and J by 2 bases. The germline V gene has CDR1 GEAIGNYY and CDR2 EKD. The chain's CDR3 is CACDTLVGDRRAWDTRQMFF. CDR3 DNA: TGTGCCTGTGACACGTTGGTGGGGGATAGACGCGCCTGGGACACCCGACAGATGTTTTTC.

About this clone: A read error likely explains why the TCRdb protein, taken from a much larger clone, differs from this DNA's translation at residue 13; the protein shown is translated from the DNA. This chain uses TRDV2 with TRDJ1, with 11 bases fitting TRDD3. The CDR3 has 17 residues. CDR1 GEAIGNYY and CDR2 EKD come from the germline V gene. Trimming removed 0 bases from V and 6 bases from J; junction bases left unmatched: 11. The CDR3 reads CACDTVGGYAGTYKLIF. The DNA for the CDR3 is TGTGCCTGTGACACCGTTGGGGGATACGCTGGGACCTATAAACTCATCTTT.

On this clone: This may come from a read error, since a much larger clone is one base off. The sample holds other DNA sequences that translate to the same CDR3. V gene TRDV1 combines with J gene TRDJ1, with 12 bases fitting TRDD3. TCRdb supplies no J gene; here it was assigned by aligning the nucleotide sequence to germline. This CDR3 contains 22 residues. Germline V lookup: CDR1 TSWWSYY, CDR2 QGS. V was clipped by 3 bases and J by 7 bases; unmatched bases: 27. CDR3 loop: CALGEPVVPLPLGDTMRSKLIF. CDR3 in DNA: TGTGCTCTTGGGGAGCCGGTGGTCCCACTTCCTCTGGGGGATACGATGCGGAGTAAACTCATCTTT.

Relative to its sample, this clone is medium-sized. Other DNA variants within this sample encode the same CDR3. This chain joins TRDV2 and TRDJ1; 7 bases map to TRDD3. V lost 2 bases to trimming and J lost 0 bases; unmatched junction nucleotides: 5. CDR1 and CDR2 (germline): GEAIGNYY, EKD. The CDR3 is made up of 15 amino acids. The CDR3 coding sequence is TGTGCCTGTGACAGGCTGGGGGGCAACACCGATAAACTCATCTTT. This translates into CACDRLGGNTDKLIF.

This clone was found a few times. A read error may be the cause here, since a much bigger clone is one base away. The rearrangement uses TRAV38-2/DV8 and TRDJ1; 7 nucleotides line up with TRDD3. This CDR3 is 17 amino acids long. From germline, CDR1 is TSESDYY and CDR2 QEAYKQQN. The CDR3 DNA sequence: TGTGCTAATAGGAGAGTTGCGTGGGGGACTTACACCGATAAACTCATCTTT. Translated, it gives CANRRVAWGTYTDKLIF.

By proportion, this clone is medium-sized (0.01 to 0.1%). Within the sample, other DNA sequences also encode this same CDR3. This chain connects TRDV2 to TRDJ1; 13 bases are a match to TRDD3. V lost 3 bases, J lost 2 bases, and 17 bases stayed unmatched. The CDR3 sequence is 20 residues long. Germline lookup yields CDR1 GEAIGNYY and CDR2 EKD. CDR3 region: CACDPLVLGDTGPDTDKLIF. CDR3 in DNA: TGTGCCTGTGACCCCCTCGTACTGGGGGATACGGGGCCGGATACCGATAAACTCATCTTT.

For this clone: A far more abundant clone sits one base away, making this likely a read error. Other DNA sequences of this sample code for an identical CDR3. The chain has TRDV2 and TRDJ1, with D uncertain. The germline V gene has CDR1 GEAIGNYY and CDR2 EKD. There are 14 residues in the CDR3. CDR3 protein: CACDDLTATDKLIF. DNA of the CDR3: TGTGCCTGTGACGACCTTACAGCCACCGATAAGCTCATCTTT.

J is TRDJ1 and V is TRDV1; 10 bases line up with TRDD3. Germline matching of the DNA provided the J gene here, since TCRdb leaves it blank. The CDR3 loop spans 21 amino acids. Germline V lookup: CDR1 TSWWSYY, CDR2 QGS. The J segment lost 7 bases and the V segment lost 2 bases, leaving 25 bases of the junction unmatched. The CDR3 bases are TGTGCTCTTGGGGAAGCGTACCGGGGGATACGCGTATCCCCGAGGCGATCTAAACTCATCTTT. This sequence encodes CALGEAYRGIRVSPRRSKLIF.

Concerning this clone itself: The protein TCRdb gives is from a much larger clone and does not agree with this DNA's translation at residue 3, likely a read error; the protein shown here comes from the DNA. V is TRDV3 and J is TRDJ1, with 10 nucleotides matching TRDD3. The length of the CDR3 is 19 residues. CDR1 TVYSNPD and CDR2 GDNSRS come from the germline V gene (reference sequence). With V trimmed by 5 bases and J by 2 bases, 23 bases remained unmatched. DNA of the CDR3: TGTGCCATCCGGTCCCGATCCTACGTACTGGGGGATGGGACCGATAAACTCATCTTT. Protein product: CAIRSRSYVLGDGTDKLIF.

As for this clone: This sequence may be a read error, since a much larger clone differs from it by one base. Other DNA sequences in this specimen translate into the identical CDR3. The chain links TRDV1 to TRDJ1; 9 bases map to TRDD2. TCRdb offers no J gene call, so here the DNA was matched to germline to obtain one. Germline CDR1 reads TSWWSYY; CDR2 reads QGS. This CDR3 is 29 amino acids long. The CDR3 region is CALGEMAGSNKAQRAGLPTRLPHTDKLIF. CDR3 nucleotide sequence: TGTGCTCTCGGGGAAATGGCCGGGTCTAACAAGGCCCAGCGTGCTGGCCTTCCTACGCGGTTACCCCACACCGATAAACTCATCTTT.

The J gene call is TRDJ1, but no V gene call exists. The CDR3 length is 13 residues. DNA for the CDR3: TGTGCAGCAAACCCACTCTATACCGATAAACTCATCTTT. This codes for CAANPLYTDKLIF.